This TCR beta chain was profiled in a study of human T cells and chemical hapten exposure (dated by TCRdb to the early 2020s). Broadly, across the study: For sensitization, 2% DPC in acetone was applied to an approximately 2 cm by approximately 2 cm area of upper inner arm skin. Patients additionally received weekly therapeutic DPC doses to the scalp throughout the roughly 23-week study period. Patch tests used Finn chambers with 0.01% DPC on the upper back, scored after 6 days by International Contact Dermatitis Research Group standards. Most of the patients in the cohort were female, and the cohort covered alopecia areata with under or over 50% scalp involvement, alopecia totalis and alopecia universalis. The libraries were sequenced as a pool, and the TCR yield per sample differed mostly because of small variations in library volumes within the pool. Peripheral blood TCR repertoire changes were tracked in vivo in alopecia patients during primary and secondary sensitization to the hapten diphenylcyclopropenone (DPC). Blood was sampled from patients pre-sensitization (week 0) and at 2, 6 and about 24 weeks after DPC sensitization. About 30 alopecia patients provided blood for TCR sequencing at one to four time points (pre-sensitization, 2, 6 and 24 weeks).

The library was built by means of RACE. The data were produced on a NextSeq 500. During library preparation, unique molecular identifiers were attached to individual cDNA molecules so that TCRs could be counted in a quantitative, reproducible way. Both TCR alpha and TCR beta chains were sequenced from each blood RNA sample. Under the source paper's analysis protocol: A median of around 100,000 TCRs per sample was observed, with a range of 23,224 to 690,600. V, J and CDR3 annotation of the TCR reads was carried out using the Decombinator software suite. For PS versus PT1 abundance plots, all samples were subsampled to the same number of TCRs (28,000). Expanded TCRs were defined as absent before sensitization and observed at least eight times at the 2-week time point. TCRdb handled the public reads itself, with Q25 trimming in fastp and clone calling in MiXCR, and kept productive beta chains. Rows matching on CDR3 protein sequence are summarized as one entry with the most common DNA and genes. TCRdb, not the authors, supplied the V and J calls. Counted in this sample were fewer than 200,000 distinct CDR3 sequences; about a fifth of them appeared once. The top ten hold about 6.7% of the sample.

Results the study describes overall, beyond this receptor: Patch test score was positively correlated with the number of PT1 expanded TCRs, with significance at thresholds 8, 16 and 32 but not at 4. Compared with pre-sensitization or healthy control sets, expanded TCRs formed significantly more large CDR3 similarity clusters, which is consistent with antigen-driven responses. Alopecia, a presumed autoimmune disease, was present in all patients, so the immune response of the patients might differ from that of healthy individuals. The number of TCRs above 1 in 1000 frequency did not change with DPC sensitization; there was no evidence of global repertoire structure alterations. Repeated subsampling changed both the strength of the expansion versus patch-test correlation and the threshold at which the correlation became significant.

The time point label of this sample denotes: patch test 1, 2 weeks after DPC sensitization. The sample's treatment or condition, from its label and the paper: therapeutic diphenylcyclopropenone sensitization with weekly scalp DPC. At each patch-test visit, blood was drawn before the patch test was applied. Eligible patients were aged 18 to 70, diagnosed with alopecia, deemed suitable for DPC therapy, and excluded if pregnant. Unfractionated whole blood was collected in Tempus Blood RNA tubes, and total RNA was extracted from that blood. At the junction V is shortened by 3 bases and J by 6 bases; bases outside the gene matches: 5. Including the terminal cysteine and phenylalanine, the CDR3 comprises 14 residues. Solely the CDR3 DNA is kept, with 42 bases framed from the first base. CDR1 and CDR2 (KGHDR, SFDVKD) derive from the germline V gene. Comment on this clonotype: Its target antigen remains unknown. No per-base quality is available; no much larger clone lies one base away.

The sample consisted of whole blood, taken in connection with sensitization to the hapten diphenylcyclopropenone (DPC). The receptor comes from a woman in her fifties or sixties with alopecia areata. Some clones in this sample may be carry-over from other donors' samples. This chain is built from TRBV24-1 and TRBJ1-2; TRBD1 agrees with 8 junctional bases. The DNA is TGTGCCACCAGTGATAGCCCAGGGGGCGATGGCTACACCTTC. Translated, it reads CATSDSPGGDGYTF.